Shown below are 2 T cell receptor beta chains from a single sample sequenced in a study of T-cell memory formation after mild COVID-19. TCRdb re-called the 5' RACE reads through MiXCR, storing one row per CDR3 protein. The table records 100,000 to 150,000 distinct CDR3 sequences, roughly 6% of them present only once. Sequenced: PBMCs or a T cell subset sorted from them (not recorded which). Receptor source: an adult woman who had mild COVID-19 (a few samples of this study predate the infection). Cell type and time point are not known.

This clonotype was seen repeatedly, ten times or more. The gene calls are TRBV5-1 and TRBJ2-7; tentatively, D is TRBD2 (5 bases). Germline lookup yields CDR1 SGHRS and CDR2 YFSETQ. Deletions cut 0 bases from V and 5 bases from J, with 12 bases between. This CDR3 region has 14 residues. The DNA for the CDR3 is TGCGCCAGCAGCTTGGCTTGGCTGAGGGACGAGCAGTACTTC. Translation: CASSLAWLRDEQYF.

This clonotype was counted ten times or more. The chain carries TRBV7-8 and TRBJ2-1; 8 bases fit TRBD1. Germline CDR1 and CDR2: SGHVS and FQNEAQ. V was clipped by 5 bases and J by 3 bases; unmatched bases: 12. CDR3 length: 17 amino acids. The CDR3 bases are TGTGCCAGCAGCAGGCGGGGCAAACAGGGGGTCTACAATGAGCAGTTCTTC. This codes for CASSRRGKQGVYNEQFF.